The present TCR beta chain was sequenced within a study of blood T cell repertoires in COVID-19. Study as a whole: COVID-19 samples, acute and convalescent, were from the United States, Italy and Spain.

V lost 5 bases to trimming and J lost 6 bases, with 13 bases between them. CDR3 length equals 13 residues. Germline assignment: CDR1 WSHSY and CDR2 SAAADI. Using immunoSEQ multiplex PCR, the repertoire was profiled, and TCRdb retains in-frame clones only, with some absent. The repertoire consists of 150,000 to 200,000 clones, with roughly 84% occurring once and the leading ten covering approximately 1.1%. The TCR comes from a man in his forties or fifties with acute or convalescent COVID-19. V and J are TRBV10-2 and TRBJ1-2; tentative D call: TRBD1 (5 bases). Sequencing was carried out using peripheral blood. The CDR3 bases are TGCGCCAGCAGTCTGACAGATTATAATGGCTACACCTTC. This sequence encodes CASSLTDYNGYTF.